The next 31 T cell receptor beta chains were all read from a single sample in a study of memory CD4+ T cells and cytomegalovirus serostatus. The sort gate was single viable CD3+CD4+CD8-CD45RO+ cells for memory CD4+ T cells. Assay used: immunoSEQ multiplex PCR; TCRdb lists only in-frame clones, some missing. The sample yields about 56,000 clones, about 80% seen once. The sequenced material came from memory CD4+ T cells from blood. The origin of the receptors is an adult in good health and CMV-seropositive.

This clone was found a few times. This sequence joins TRBV5-1 and TRBJ2-3; tentative D call: TRBD1 (5 bases). This CDR3 comprises 15 residues. V lost 1 base, J lost 3 bases, and 12 bases lay in between. Germline lookup yields CDR1 SGHRS and CDR2 YFSETQ. The CDR3 sequence: CASSLRQLGTDTQYF. Written as DNA, the CDR3 is TGCGCCAGCAGCTTGCGACAGTTGGGGACAGATACGCAGTATTTT.

This clone was detected a few times. The chain links TRBV10-3 to TRBJ1-2; D unclear. Germline V gene data show CDR1 as ENHRY and CDR2 as SYGVKD. The CDR3 is 12 amino acids. V lost 2 bases, J lost 6 bases, and 7 bases lay in between. The CDR3 DNA follows: TGTGCCATCAGTGAGGATGAACATGGCTACACCTTC. Amino acid sequence: CAISEDEHGYTF.

A single count supports this clone. The chain employs TRBV1 and TRBJ2-7. TRBV1 is flagged as a pseudogene. This CDR3 has 15 amino acids. The DNA of the CDR3 is TGCACCAGCAGCCAAGACATCAGGAGCTCCTACGAGCAGTACGTC. Residues: CTSSQDIRSSYEQYV.

This chain connects TRBV11-2 to TRBJ2-7; perhaps TRBD1 as D (6 bases). V was cut by 0 bases and J by 7 bases, with 13 bases left in between. This CDR3 region has 14 residues. Germline V CDR1 and CDR2: SGHAT, FQNNGV. The CDR3 is CASSLEAQTGEQYV. CDR3 nucleotides: TGTGCCAGCAGCTTAGAGGCCCAGACAGGTGAGCAGTACGTC.

This sequence joins TRBV5-1 and TRBJ2-1; D is uncertain. The CDR3 is made up of 13 amino acids. V was pared by 0 bases and J by 4 bases, with 5 bases between. The V gene's germline CDR1 is SGHRS and CDR2 YFSETQ. CDR3 loop: CASSLAPYNEQFF. CDR3 nucleotides: TGCGCCAGCAGCTTGGCTCCGTACAATGAGCAGTTCTTC.

The chain employs TRBV29-1 and TRBJ1-5; tentative D call: TRBD1 (5 bases). Trimming removed 4 bases at V and 5 bases at J, with 15 bases between. The length of the CDR3 is 14 residues. CDR1 SQVTM and CDR2 ANQGSEA come from the germline V gene. For the CDR3, the DNA is TGCAGCGTTGTTGGCCAGGGTATCGATCAGCCCCAGCATTTT. This encodes CSVVGQGIDQPQHF.

This chain uses TRBV20-1 with TRBJ1-1; D remains unclear. Germline V CDR1 and CDR2: DFQATT, SNEGSKA (reference sequence). V lost 3 bases, J lost 4 bases, and 6 bases lay in between. The CDR3 has 11 amino acids. The CDR3 spells CSARVGTEAFF. The CDR3 DNA reads TGCAGTGCTAGGGTAGGCACTGAAGCTTTCTTT.

The rearrangement uses TRBV7-9 and TRBJ2-3; 8 nucleotides line up with TRBD1. V lost 5 bases to trimming and J lost 2 bases; unmatched junction nucleotides: 15. This CDR3 is 18 amino acids long. Germline V CDR1 and CDR2: SEHNR, FQNEAQ (reference sequence). The CDR3 nucleotides read TGTGCCAGCAGCGATCGGGACAGGTTACGGCTGCTCACAGATACGCAGTATTTT. The encoded protein is CASSDRDRLRLLTDTQYF.

This chain links TRBV19 with TRBJ2-1; the match to TRBD2 covers 12 bases. Per germline, CDR1 LNHDA and CDR2 SQIVND (reference sequence). Germline trimming cut 5 bases from V and 7 bases from J; bases unmatched to any gene: 3. The CDR3 extends over 14 amino acids. CDR3 amino acids: CASSPSGRVNEQFF. In DNA, the CDR3 is TGTGCCAGTAGTCCTAGCGGGAGGGTAAATGAGCAGTTCTTC.

V and J are TRBV6-1 and TRBJ2-7; 10 bases fit TRBD2. V shed 4 bases, J shed 2 bases, and the junction held 8 bases outside the gene matches. The CDR3 sequence is 16 residues long. CDR1 and CDR2 (germline): MNHNS, SASEGT. The CDR3 loop reads CASSAQTSGRAYEQYV. DNA of the CDR3: TGTGCCAGCAGTGCCCAGACTAGCGGGCGAGCCTACGAGCAGTACGTC.

This chain joins TRBV7-2 and TRBJ1-1; no clear D. The V gene's germline CDR1 is SGHTA and CDR2 FQGNSA. The ends were cut back, 0 bases at V and 1 base at J, with 6 bases in the middle. This CDR3 is 14 amino acids long. The CDR3 DNA is TGTGCCAGCAGCTTAGCCTGGGAGAACACTGAAGCTTTCTTT. This translates into CASSLAWENTEAFF.

About this clone: Distinct nucleotide sequences in the sample also encode this CDR3. The chain is built from TRBV18 and TRBJ2-2; the match to TRBD2 covers 7 bases. The CDR3 consists of 16 residues. Trimming cost V 3 bases and J 5 bases; bases outside gene matches: 9. Per the germline V gene, CDR1 is KGHSH and CDR2 is LQKENI. As DNA, the CDR3 is TGTGCCAGCTCACCTCTTATCGCGGGAGAAACCGGGGAGCTGTTTTTT. It is translated as CASSPLIAGETGELFF.

V is TRBV29-1 and J is TRBJ2-7, with TRBD2 as a possible D gene (6 bases). This CDR3 spans 14 amino acids. Trimming removed 4 bases from V and 5 bases from J, with 18 bases in between. Looked up from germline, CDR1 is SQVTM and CDR2 is ANQGSEA. CDR3 sequence: CSVGHGEVANEQYF. The CDR3 nucleotides are TGCAGCGTTGGCCATGGGGAGGTGGCGAACGAGCAGTACTTC.

The chain joins TRBV10-3 to TRBJ1-2, with a tentative D call TRBD1 (5 bases). Trimming cost V 3 bases and J 6 bases, with 8 bases left between them. Germline V gene sequence: CDR1 ENHRY, CDR2 SYGVKD. The CDR3 spans 12 residues. DNA of the CDR3: TGTGCCATCAGTGATAGGGGCAATGGCTACACCTTC. It translates to CAISDRGNGYTF.

The chain has TRBV30 and TRBJ1-1; D call uncertain. Germline V gene sequence: CDR1 GTSNPN, CDR2 SVGIG (reference sequence). V was pared by 4 bases and J by 1 base, with 13 bases between. The length of the CDR3 is 14 residues. This CDR3 is CAWIHPSKNTEAFF. The CDR3, as DNA: TGTGCCTGGATTCACCCGAGTAAGAACACTGAAGCTTTCTTT.

V is TRBV29-1 and J is TRBJ1-2; D is unclear. The length of the CDR3 is 15 residues. Per germline, CDR1 SQVTM and CDR2 ANQGSEA. The germline V and J ends were trimmed by 5 bases and 1 base, with 17 bases remaining between them. Written as DNA, the CDR3 is TGCAGCGTTCCCGACGGGCAGAGGAATAACTATGGCTACACCTTC. This sequence encodes CSVPDGQRNNYGYTF.

The J gene is TRBJ1-1, the V gene TRBV7-2; no clear D. The CDR3 length is 14 residues. Trimming removed 2 bases at V and 3 bases at J, with 10 bases between. CDR1 is SGHTA and CDR2 is FQGNSA in the germline V gene. The CDR3, as DNA: TGTGCCAGCAGCTTATTCGGGCGGGACACTGAAGCTTTCTTT. This sequence encodes CASSLFGRDTEAFF.

The rearrangement links TRBV4-1 to TRBJ2-5, with TRBD1 identical over 7 bases. V lost 3 bases to trimming and J lost 4 bases; unmatched junction nucleotides: 5. CDR3 length equals 14 residues. Germline CDR1 and CDR2: MGHRA and YSYEKL. CDR3 nucleotides: TGCGCCAGCAGCCAGACAGGGAATCGAGAGACCCAGTACTTC. Translating it yields CASSQTGNRETQYF.

The chain combines TRBV19 with TRBJ1-4; the match to TRBD1 covers 7 bases. This CDR3 spans 15 amino acids. Germline CDR1 LNHDA, CDR2 SQIVND (reference sequence). Trimming removed 4 bases from V and 6 bases from J; junction bases left unmatched: 8. The CDR3 spells CASSTGQVSYEKLFF. CDR3 DNA: TGTGCCAGTAGTACCGGACAGGTTTCTTATGAAAAACTGTTTTTT. The variable domain in full, with the rest retrieved from reference TRBV19 and TRBJ1-4, is DGGITQSPKYLFRKEGQNVTLSCEQNLNHDAMYWYRQDPGQGLRLIYYSQIVNDFQKGDIAEGYSVSREKKESFPLTVTSAQKNPTAFYLCASSTGQVSYEKLFFGSGTQLSVL.

This chain uses TRBV28 with TRBJ2-3; 11 bases line up with TRBD1. This CDR3 region has 17 residues. CDR1 MDHEN and CDR2 SYDVKM come from the germline V gene. V shed 9 bases and J 2 bases; nucleotides not matched to a gene: 13. The CDR3 nucleotides read TGTGCCAGAGGCGGGACAGGGGGAAAGAGGAACACAGATACGCAGTATTTT. Translated, it gives CARGGTGGKRNTDTQYF.

This chain connects TRBV2 to TRBJ1-1; D unresolved. From germline, CDR1 is SNHLY and CDR2 FYNNEI. This CDR3 has 11 amino acids. Trimming took off 8 bases at V and 6 bases at J, with 10 bases between the two ends. The CDR3 bases are TGTGCCAGCCGCCCTGAGGCTGAAGCTTTCTTT. This encodes CASRPEAEAFF.

This clone has only one observation. This sequence joins TRBV30 and TRBJ1-5; D uncertain. V dropped 0 bases and J dropped 7 bases, with 10 bases sitting between them. Germline V gives CDR1 GTSNPN, CDR2 SVGIG (reference sequence). The CDR3 runs 13 residues. CDR3 DNA: TGTGCCTGGAGTGTACATGGGGAGCAGCCCCAGCATTTT. It specifies CAWSVHGEQPQHF.

This chain links TRBV19 with TRBJ1-4; D not certain. The ends were cut back, 6 bases at V and 7 bases at J, with 21 bases in the middle. CDR3 size: 16 residues. The germline V gene has CDR1 LNHDA and CDR2 SQIVND (reference sequence). The chain's CDR3 is CASSPMSRTNGEKLFF. Written as DNA, the CDR3 is TGTGCCAGTAGCCCTATGTCCAGAACTAACGGTGAAAAACTGTTTTTT. Based on the CDR3 plus reference TRBV19 and TRBJ1-4, the full variable domain is DGGITQSPKYLFRKEGQNVTLSCEQNLNHDAMYWYRQDPGQGLRLIYYSQIVNDFQKGDIAEGYSVSREKKESFPLTVTSAQKNPTAFYLCASSPMSRTNGEKLFFGSGTQLSVL.

The chain carries TRBV6-6 and TRBJ1-2, with D uncertain. The CDR3 is made up of 14 amino acids. V shed 2 bases and J shed 7 bases, with 14 bases lying between them. Germline values: CDR1 MNHNY, CDR2 SVGAGI (reference sequence). The CDR3 DNA sequence: TGTGCCAGCAGTTACGATCCGGGTCCCTCTGGCTACACCTTC. Translated, it gives CASSYDPGPSGYTF.

The gene calls are TRBV9 and TRBJ1-2; no reliable D call. CDR3 size: 13 residues. Germline CDR1 reads SGDLS; CDR2 reads YYNGEE. V was trimmed by 6 bases and J by 7 bases, leaving 16 bases between them. The CDR3 here is CASTIADGGGYTF. The CDR3 DNA reads as TGTGCCAGCACGATCGCCGACGGCGGTGGCTACACCTTC.

As to this clone: Other nucleotide sequences from this sample produce the same CDR3. The rearrangement links TRBV27 to TRBJ2-1; D remains ambiguous. V lost 5 bases, J lost 7 bases, and 6 bases lay in between. The germline CDR1 and CDR2 sequences are MNHEY and SMNVEV (reference sequence). The CDR3 sequence is 11 residues long. The CDR3 loop is CASSARNEQFF. The CDR3 DNA reads as TGTGCCAGCAGTGCCAGGAATGAGCAGTTCTTC.

This rearrangement joins TRBV11-2 to TRBJ2-2; no reliable D call. This CDR3 has 14 residues. The V gene lost 5 bases and the J gene lost 4 bases, with 11 bases spanning the gap. Germline loops: CDR1 SGHAT, CDR2 FQNNGV. CDR3 loop: CASSPGSTTGELFF. The CDR3 DNA reads TGTGCCAGCAGCCCCGGGTCTACCACCGGGGAGCTGTTTTTT. The full variable domain, rest sourced from reference TRBV11-2 and TRBJ2-2, is EAGVAQSPRYKIIEKRQSVAFWCNPISGHATLYWYQQILGQGPKLLIQFQNNGVVDDSQLPKDRFSAERLKGVDSTLKIQPAKLEDSAVYLCASSPGSTTGELFFGEGSRLTVL.

The V gene is TRBV7-9, the J gene TRBJ2-1; 8 bases map to TRBD2. Per germline, CDR1 SEHNR and CDR2 FQNEAQ (reference sequence). V lost 5 bases, J lost 4 bases, and 7 bases stayed unmatched. The CDR3 is 15 residues long. DNA of the CDR3: TGTGCCAGCAGCCCCACGACTAGCGTATACAATGAGCAGTTCTTC. Amino acids: CASSPTTSVYNEQFF.

This chain connects TRBV5-1 to TRBJ1-1; TRBD1 agrees at 7 bases. CDR3 length equals 17 residues. The V and J ends lost 4 bases and 3 bases, in that order; junction bases with no gene match: 15. CDR1 and CDR2 from the germline V gene are SGHRS and YFSETQ. CDR3 coding DNA: TGCGCCAGCAGCCCCAGACCGGGACAGCTCAAGCACACTGAAGCTTTCTTT. Protein: CASSPRPGQLKHTEAFF.

The rearrangement uses TRBV5-4 and TRBJ1-1; D unclear. This CDR3 spans 14 amino acids. V lost 0 bases and J lost 4, with 10 bases in between. Germline CDR1 reads SGHNT; CDR2 reads YYREEE (reference sequence). In DNA, the CDR3 is TGTGCCAGCAGCTTGGAGGGTTGGGGCACTGAAGCTTTCTTT. Encoded protein: CASSLEGWGTEAFF.

This clone was recorded only once. The chain carries TRBV7-3 and TRBJ2-1, with D possibly being TRBD1 or TRBD2 (5 bases each). The CDR3 totals 12 residues. With 4 bases removed from V and 12 bases from J, the gap between germline ends came to 13 bases. Per germline, CDR1 SGHTA and CDR2 FQGTGA. CDR3 residues: CASSSEGLGQFF. CDR3 DNA: TGTGCCAGCAGCTCTGAGGGGTTAGGGCAGTTCTTC.